The 22 T cell receptor beta chains given below trace back to one sample, sequenced in a study of CXCR3-negative and CXCR3-positive naive CD8 T cells. In preparing the TRB cDNA libraries, 5' RACE with UMI labels was used. TCRdb reprocessed the 5' RACE reads and stores each CDR3 protein as one record, lacking DNA. The sample table includes 100,000 to 150,000 distinct CDR3 sequences. Input material: naive CXCR3- CD8+ T cells from blood. Indicated subset: CD45RO-CCR7+CD27+CD95- naive CD8+ T cells lacking CXCR3 (TNR3-). These receptor sequences come from a human donor in good health. Some clones in this sample may be carry-over from other donors' samples.

The gene calls are TRBV15 and TRBJ2-1; the TRBD2 assignment by TCRdb is unverifiable without DNA. Germline V CDR1 and CDR2: LNHNV, YYDKDF (reference sequence). There are 14 residues in the CDR3. The CDR3 sequence is CATDSGSSYNEQFF.

V usage is TRBV29-1 and J usage is TRBJ2-7; the D call from TCRdb, TRBD1, cannot be confirmed without DNA. The germline gives CDR1 SQVTM, CDR2 ANQGSEA. The CDR3 length is 14 residues. The CDR3 is CSVTLRTGTDEQYF.

The rearrangement links TRBV2 to TRBJ2-1. The CDR3 length is 13 residues. Germline V lookup: CDR1 SNHLY, CDR2 FYNNEI. The CDR3 sequence: CASSEAELNEQFF.

The chain carries TRBV5-1 and TRBJ2-7. Germline V gene data show CDR1 as SGHRS and CDR2 as YFSETQ. The length of the CDR3 is 15 residues. The CDR3 protein is CASSLSQGLSYEQYF.

J is TRBJ2-1 and V is TRBV12-3 or TRBV12-4; TCRdb picks TRBD1, but there is no DNA to check that call. CDR3 length: 16 amino acids. CDR3 loop: CASSFSMGGTYNEQFF.

The chain joins TRBV27 to TRBJ2-7; TCRdb calls TRBD1, which cannot be checked without DNA. Germline CDR1 reads MNHEY; CDR2 reads SMNVEV (reference sequence). The CDR3 consists of 11 residues. The CDR3 loop is CASKGAYEQYF.

The chain links TRBV29-1 to TRBJ2-2; TCRdb returns TRBD1, unconfirmable since there is no DNA. The CDR3 length is 13 residues. Per germline, CDR1 SQVTM and CDR2 ANQGSEA. The CDR3: CSVGQLNTGELFF.

The V call is TRBV6-5, the J call TRBJ2-2. CDR3 length: 13 residues. Per the germline V gene, CDR1 is MNHEY and CDR2 is SVGAGI. CDR3: CASSYASTGELFF.

V and J are TRBV29-1 and TRBJ2-1; TCRdb's D gene call, TRBD1, goes unchecked for lack of DNA. Germline V gene data show CDR1 as SQVTM and CDR2 as ANQGSEA. The CDR3 covers 17 residues. The CDR3 here is CSLEGVSADSSYNEQFF.

V is TRBV20-1 and J is TRBJ2-7; as DNA is missing, the TRBD1 call by TCRdb cannot be tested. Germline V gene data show CDR1 as DFQATT and CDR2 as SNEGSKA (reference sequence). The CDR3 covers 15 residues. CDR3 sequence reads: CSAQNRTDLSYEQYF.

The gene calls are TRBV7-9 and TRBJ2-1. Germline V gene sequence: CDR1 SEHNR, CDR2 FQNEAQ (reference sequence). This CDR3 region has 13 residues. Here the CDR3 reads CASSLQWSTEQFF.

The genes are TRBV29-1 and TRBJ1-2; without DNA, the TCRdb call of TRBD1 cannot be checked. The CDR3 covers 11 residues. Germline CDR1 and CDR2: SQVTM and ANQGSEA. CDR3 protein: CSVDQGDEYTF.

V usage is TRBV5-1 and J usage is TRBJ2-7; TCRdb lists TRBD2, though no DNA is available to test this call. The CDR3 is 16 amino acids. The germline CDR1 and CDR2 sequences are SGHRS and YFSETQ. The CDR3 here is CASSEGLAGTPLEQYF.

This chain connects TRBV29-1 to TRBJ1-2; checking the TCRdb D call of TRBD1 is not possible without DNA. Per germline, CDR1 SQVTM and CDR2 ANQGSEA. This CDR3 region has 16 residues. The CDR3 sequence: CSVDRGQIESNYGYTF.

The chain recombines TRBV11-2 with TRBJ2-3. CDR3 size: 12 residues. CDR1 is SGHAT and CDR2 is FQNNGV in the germline V gene. CDR3 sequence reads: CASSFHEDTQYF.

V is TRBV12-3 or TRBV12-4 and J is TRBJ2-7; no DNA is available, so the TRBD2 call from TCRdb remains unchecked. The CDR3 runs to 16 residues. The CDR3 is CASSLTSGDRSYEQYF.

The chain employs TRBV2 and TRBJ2-4; the D gene TCRdb calls, TRBD1, cannot be checked with no DNA. The germline V gene has CDR1 SNHLY and CDR2 FYNNEI. The CDR3 has 15 residues. The CDR3 region is CASSKYQGDKNIQYF.

The chain joins TRBV7-6 to TRBJ2-7; the D gene TCRdb calls, TRBD1, cannot be checked with no DNA. Germline V gene lookup returns CDR1 SGHVS and CDR2 FNYEAQ. This CDR3 spans 13 amino acids. CDR3 amino acids: CASSFGHFDEQYF.

The chain joins TRBV4-2 to TRBJ2-3. The CDR3 has 13 amino acids. Germline CDR1 is LGHNA and CDR2 is YNFKEQ. The CDR3 protein is CASSQEPPDTQYF.

This chain links TRBV12-3 or TRBV12-4 with TRBJ2-3. The CDR3 spans 14 residues. CDR3 amino acids: CASSPVTSTDTQYF.

The genes are TRBV18 and TRBJ2-2. Germline CDR1 reads KGHSH; CDR2 reads LQKENI. This CDR3 spans 14 amino acids. The CDR3 here is CASSPSGIGGELFF.

The CDR3 loop reads CASSSQRPARGGYEQYF. V is TRBV5-1 and J is TRBJ2-7; without DNA, the TCRdb call of TRBD1 cannot be checked. Germline CDR1 and CDR2: SGHRS and YFSETQ. CDR3 length equals 17 residues.